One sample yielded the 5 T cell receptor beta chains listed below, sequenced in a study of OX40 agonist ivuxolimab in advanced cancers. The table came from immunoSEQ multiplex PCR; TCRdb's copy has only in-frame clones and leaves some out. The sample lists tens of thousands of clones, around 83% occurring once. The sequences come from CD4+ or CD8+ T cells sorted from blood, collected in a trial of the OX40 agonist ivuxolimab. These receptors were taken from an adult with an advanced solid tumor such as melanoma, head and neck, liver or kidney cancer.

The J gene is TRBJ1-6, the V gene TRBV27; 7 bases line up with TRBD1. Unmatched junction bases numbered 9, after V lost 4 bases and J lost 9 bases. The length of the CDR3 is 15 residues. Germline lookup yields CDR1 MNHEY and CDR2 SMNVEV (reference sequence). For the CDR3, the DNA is TGTGCCAGCAGTTCGGGCGCCAGGGGGAGTTCACCCCTCCACTTT. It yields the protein CASSSGARGSSPLHF.

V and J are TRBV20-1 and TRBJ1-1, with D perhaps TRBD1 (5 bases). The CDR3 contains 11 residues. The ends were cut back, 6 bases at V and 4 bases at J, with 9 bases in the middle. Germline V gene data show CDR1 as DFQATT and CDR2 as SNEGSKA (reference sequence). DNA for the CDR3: TGCAGTGCCCTGGGACGCACTGAAGCTTTCTTT. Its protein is CSALGRTEAFF.

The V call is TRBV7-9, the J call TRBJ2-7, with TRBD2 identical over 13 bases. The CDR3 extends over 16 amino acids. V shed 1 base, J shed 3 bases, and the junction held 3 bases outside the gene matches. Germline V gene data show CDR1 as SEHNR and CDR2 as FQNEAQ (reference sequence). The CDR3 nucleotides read TGTGCCAGCAGCTTAGAGGGACTAGCGGGGCACTACGAGCAGTACTTC. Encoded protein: CASSLEGLAGHYEQYF.

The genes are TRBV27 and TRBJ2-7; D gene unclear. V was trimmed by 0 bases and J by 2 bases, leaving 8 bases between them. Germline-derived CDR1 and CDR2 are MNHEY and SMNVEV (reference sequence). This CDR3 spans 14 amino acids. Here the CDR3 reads CASSLSLSPYEQYF. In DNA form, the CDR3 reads TGTGCCAGCAGTTTATCACTATCCCCCTACGAGCAGTACTTC.

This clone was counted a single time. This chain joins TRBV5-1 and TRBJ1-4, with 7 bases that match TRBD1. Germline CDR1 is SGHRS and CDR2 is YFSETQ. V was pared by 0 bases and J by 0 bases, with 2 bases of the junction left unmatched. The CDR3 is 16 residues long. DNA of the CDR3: TGCGCCAGCAGCTTGGGGACAGGAGCAACTAATGAAAAACTGTTTTTT. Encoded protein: CASSLGTGATNEKLFF.